What follows is one T cell receptor (beta chain) and its context. This entry belongs to a study of blood T cell repertoires in COVID-19. Study-wide context: Samples came from the United States, Italy and Spain, spanning acute and convalescent COVID-19.

Those who participated ranged in age from about 18 to 95 years and resided in about 24 US areas. Each participant's cohort was designated according to participant-reported clinical history. Clones were read by immunoSEQ multiplex PCR, and TCRdb kept only the in-frame ones, dropping some. The profile shows fewer than 350,000 clones, 65% to 90% of them singletons. Sequences were obtained from PBMCs or T cells enriched from blood (not recorded which). The receptor was isolated from a middle-aged woman with acute COVID-19.

The DNA of the CDR3 is TGTGCCAGCCGGACTAGTTACGAGCAGTACTTC. Protein sequence: CASRTSYEQYF. The V call is TRBV28, the J call TRBJ2-7; 7 bases are shared with TRBD2. This CDR3 is 11 amino acids long. J lost 4 bases, V lost 8 bases, and 2 bases had no gene match. Germline V lookup: CDR1 MDHEN, CDR2 SYDVKM. The variable domain in full, completed from reference TRBV28 and TRBJ2-7, reads DVKVTQSSRYLVKRTGEKVFLECVQDMDHENMFWYRQDPGLGLRLIYFSYDVKMKEKGDIPEGYSVSREKKERFSLILESASTNQTSMYLCASRTSYEQYFGPGTRLTVT.